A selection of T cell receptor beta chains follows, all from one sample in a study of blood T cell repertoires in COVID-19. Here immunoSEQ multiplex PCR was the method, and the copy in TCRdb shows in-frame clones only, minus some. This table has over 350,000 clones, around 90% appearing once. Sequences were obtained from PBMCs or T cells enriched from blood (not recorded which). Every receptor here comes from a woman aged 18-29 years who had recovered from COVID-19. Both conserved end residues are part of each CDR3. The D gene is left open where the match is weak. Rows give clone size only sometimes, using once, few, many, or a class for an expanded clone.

cdr3_nt: TGCGCCAGCAGCCAAGGATCGGCGGGGGGCCTTTACAATGAGCAGTTCTTC
cdr3_aa: CASSQGSAGGLYNEQFF
j_call: TRBJ2-1
clone_size: .
d_call: TRBD2
v_call: TRBV4-3

cdr3_nt: TGTGCCAGTAAAGAGAGAGCTAACTATGGCTACACCTTC
cdr3_aa: CASKERANYGYTF
j_call: TRBJ1-2
clone_size: .
d_call: .
v_call: TRBV19

cdr3_nt: TGTGCCAGTAGTGTGGGGCAGGGCATGGGGACCCAGTACTTC
cdr3_aa: CASSVGQGMGTQYF
j_call: TRBJ2-5
clone_size: .
d_call: .
v_call: TRBV19

cdr3_nt: TGTGCCAGCAGCTCCCGGACTAGCGGGGGGGCCACAGATACGCAGTATTTT
cdr3_aa: CASSSRTSGGATDTQYF
j_call: TRBJ2-3
clone_size: .
d_call: TRBD2
v_call: TRBV11-3

cdr3_nt: TGTGCCACCAGCAGAGGCCGGGAGGACCCTTCCAATCAGCCCCAGCATTTT
cdr3_aa: CATSRGREDPSNQPQHF
j_call: TRBJ1-5
clone_size: .
d_call: .
v_call: TRBV15

cdr3_nt: TGTGCCAGCAGCTCAGGGACAGGGGGTCATCTCCTTCTTTACGAGCAGTACTTC
cdr3_aa: CASSSGTGGHLLLYEQYF
j_call: TRBJ2-7
clone_size: .
d_call: TRBD1
v_call: TRBV7-2

cdr3_nt: TGTGCCAGCGAACAGGGGAACACTGAAGCTTTCTTT
cdr3_aa: CASEQGNTEAFF
j_call: TRBJ1-1
clone_size: .
d_call: .
v_call: TRBV2

cdr3_nt: TGTGCCAGCAGCTTTCACGGTGAAGCTTTCTTT
cdr3_aa: CASSFHGEAFF
j_call: TRBJ1-1
clone_size: .
d_call: .
v_call: TRBV7-9

cdr3_nt: TGCACCAGCAGCCAAGACACAGGGAGGGCCGGGGAGCTGTTTTTT
cdr3_aa: CTSSQDTGRAGELFF
j_call: TRBJ2-2
clone_size: .
d_call: .
v_call: TRBV1

cdr3_nt: TGTGCCAGCAGCTTAACAGGGGCGACTGAAGCTTTCTTT
cdr3_aa: CASSLTGATEAFF
j_call: TRBJ1-1
clone_size: .
d_call: TRBD1
v_call: TRBV11-2

cdr3_nt: TGTGCCACCAGTGATTTAGGGGGACTAGCGGACTACAATGAGCAGTTCTTC
cdr3_aa: CATSDLGGLADYNEQFF
j_call: TRBJ2-1
clone_size: .
d_call: TRBD2
v_call: TRBV24-1

cdr3_nt: TGCAGTGCCCCGGGACACCGAGAAGCTTTCTTT
cdr3_aa: CSAPGHREAFF
j_call: TRBJ1-1
clone_size: .
d_call: .
v_call: TRBV20-1

cdr3_nt: TGTGCCAGCTCACCACCGGCAGGGCTTGCCGGGGAGCTGTTTTTT
cdr3_aa: CASSPPAGLAGELFF
j_call: TRBJ2-2
clone_size: once
d_call: .
v_call: TRBV18

cdr3_nt: TGTGCCTGGAGTGGGGGACAGGTGCACATGAACACTGAAGCTTTCTTT
cdr3_aa: CAWSGGQVHMNTEAFF
j_call: TRBJ1-1
clone_size: .
d_call: TRBD1
v_call: TRBV30

cdr3_nt: TGTGCCAGCAGCTTAGTGATAGCGGCGTCTGGAAACACCATATATTTT
cdr3_aa: CASSLVIAASGNTIYF
j_call: TRBJ1-3
clone_size: .
d_call: .
v_call: TRBV7-2

cdr3_nt: TGTGCCAGCAGGGTAGCGTTGGAGACCCAGTACTTC
cdr3_aa: CASRVALETQYF
j_call: TRBJ2-5
clone_size: .
d_call: .
v_call: TRBV28

cdr3_nt: TGTGCCTGGAGTGACCGGGCTAATGAAAAACTGTTTTTT
cdr3_aa: CAWSDRANEKLFF
j_call: TRBJ1-4
clone_size: .
d_call: .
v_call: TRBV30

cdr3_nt: TGTGCCACCAGCAGGGGAACAGGCTACGAGCAGTACTTC
cdr3_aa: CATSRGTGYEQYF
j_call: TRBJ2-7
clone_size: .
d_call: .
v_call: TRBV15

cdr3_nt: TGTGCCAGAGGGACAGGGTTGGTGGAAAATAGCAATCAGCCCCAGCATTTT
cdr3_aa: CARGTGLVENSNQPQHF
j_call: TRBJ1-5
clone_size: .
d_call: TRBD1
v_call: TRBV28

cdr3_nt: TGTGCCAGCAGTTACTCCGGGAGGGGTTCACCCCTCCACTTT
cdr3_aa: CASSYSGRGSPLHF
j_call: TRBJ1-6
clone_size: .
d_call: .
v_call: TRBV6-5

cdr3_nt: TGTGCCAGCAGCCCAACAGGGTCCGGGGAGCTGTTTTTT
cdr3_aa: CASSPTGSGELFF
j_call: TRBJ2-2
clone_size: .
d_call: .
v_call: TRBV7-9

cdr3_nt: TGTGCCATCAGTGTTGACAGCAGCAATCAGCCCCAGCATTTT
cdr3_aa: CAISVDSSNQPQHF
j_call: TRBJ1-5
clone_size: few
d_call: .
v_call: TRBV10-3

cdr3_nt: TGCGCCAGCAGCTTCCGGGACAGGACCTACGAGCAGTACTTC
cdr3_aa: CASSFRDRTYEQYF
j_call: TRBJ2-7
clone_size: .
d_call: TRBD1
v_call: TRBV5-1

cdr3_nt: TGTGCCAGCAGCCGGGGACTAGGGGCCTACGAGCAGTACTTC
cdr3_aa: CASSRGLGAYEQYF
j_call: TRBJ2-7
clone_size: .
d_call: TRBD2
v_call: TRBV4-2